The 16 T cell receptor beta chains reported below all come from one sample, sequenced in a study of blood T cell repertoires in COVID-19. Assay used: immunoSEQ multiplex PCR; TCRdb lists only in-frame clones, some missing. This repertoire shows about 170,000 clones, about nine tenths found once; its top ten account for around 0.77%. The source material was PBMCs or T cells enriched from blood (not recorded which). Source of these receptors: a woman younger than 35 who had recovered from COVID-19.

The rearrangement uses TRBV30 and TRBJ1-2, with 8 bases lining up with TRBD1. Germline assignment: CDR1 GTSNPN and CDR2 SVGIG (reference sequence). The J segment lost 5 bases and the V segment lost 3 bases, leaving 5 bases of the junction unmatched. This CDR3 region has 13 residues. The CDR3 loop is CAWRPTGEYGYTF. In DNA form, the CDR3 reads TGTGCCTGGAGGCCGACAGGGGAGTATGGCTACACCTTC. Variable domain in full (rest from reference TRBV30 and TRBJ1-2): SQTIHQWPATLVQPVGSPLSLECTVEGTSNPNLYWYRQAAGRGLQLLFYSVGIGQISSEVPQNLSASRPQDRQFILSSKKLLLSDSGFYLCAWRPTGEYGYTFGSGTRLTVV.

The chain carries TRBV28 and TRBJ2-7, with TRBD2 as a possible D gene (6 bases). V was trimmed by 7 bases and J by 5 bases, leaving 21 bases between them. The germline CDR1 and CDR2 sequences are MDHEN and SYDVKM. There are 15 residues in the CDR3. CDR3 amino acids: CASTAGLTSGNEQYF. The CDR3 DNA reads TGTGCCAGCACCGCGGGACTCACGTCCGGGAACGAGCAGTACTTC.

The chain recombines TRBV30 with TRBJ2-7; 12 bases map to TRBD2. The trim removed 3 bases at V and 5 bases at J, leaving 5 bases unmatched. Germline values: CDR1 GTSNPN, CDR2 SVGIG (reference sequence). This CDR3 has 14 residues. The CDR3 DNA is TGTGCCTGGAGCAGGACTAGCGGGAAAGACGAGCAGTACTTC. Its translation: CAWSRTSGKDEQYF.

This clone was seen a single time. CDR3 loop: CASMAGTSLNEQYF. The CDR3, as DNA: TGTGCCAGCATGGCCGGGACTAGCTTGAACGAGCAGTACTTC. The V gene is TRBV6-5, the J gene TRBJ2-7, with 9 bases identical to TRBD2. CDR3 length: 14 amino acids. With V trimmed by 7 bases and J by 5 bases, 9 bases remained unmatched. Germline values: CDR1 MNHEY, CDR2 SVGAGI.

The CDR3 bases are TGTGCCAGCGGCCTTACAGGGTCGGCCGGGACCGGGGAGCTGTTTTTT. It codes for CASGLTGSAGTGELFF. The chain is built from TRBV27 and TRBJ2-2; the D gene is possibly TRBD1 (6 bases). V lost 8 bases to trimming and J lost 5 bases, with 21 bases between them. The CDR3 length is 16 residues. Germline lookup yields CDR1 MNHEY and CDR2 SMNVEV (reference sequence).

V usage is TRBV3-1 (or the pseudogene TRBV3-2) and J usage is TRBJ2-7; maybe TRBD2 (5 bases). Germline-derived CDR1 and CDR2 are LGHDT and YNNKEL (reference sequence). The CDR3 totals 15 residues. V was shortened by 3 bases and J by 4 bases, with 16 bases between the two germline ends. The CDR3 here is CASSQGLAKTYEQYF. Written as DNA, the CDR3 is TGTGCCAGCAGCCAGGGCCTAGCCAAGACTTACGAGCAGTACTTC.

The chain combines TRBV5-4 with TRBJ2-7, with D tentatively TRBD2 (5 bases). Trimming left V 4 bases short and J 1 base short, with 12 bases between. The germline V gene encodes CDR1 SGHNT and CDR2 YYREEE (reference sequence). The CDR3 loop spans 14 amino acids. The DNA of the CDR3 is TGTGCCAGCAGCGTATCACGCGGGTCCTACGAGCAGTACTTC. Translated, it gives CASSVSRGSYEQYF.

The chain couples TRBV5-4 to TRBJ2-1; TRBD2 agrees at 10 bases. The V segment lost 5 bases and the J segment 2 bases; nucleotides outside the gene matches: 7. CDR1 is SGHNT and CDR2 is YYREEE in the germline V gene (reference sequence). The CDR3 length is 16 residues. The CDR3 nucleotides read TGTGCCAGCAGGGGTGGACTAGCGGATACCTACAATGAGCAGTTCTTC. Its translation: CASRGGLADTYNEQFF.

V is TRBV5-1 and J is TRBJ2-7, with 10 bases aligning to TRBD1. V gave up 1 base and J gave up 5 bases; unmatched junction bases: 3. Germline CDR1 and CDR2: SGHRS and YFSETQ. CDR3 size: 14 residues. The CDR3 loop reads CASSLSGQGHEQYF. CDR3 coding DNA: TGCGCCAGCAGCTTGTCGGGACAGGGGCACGAGCAGTACTTC. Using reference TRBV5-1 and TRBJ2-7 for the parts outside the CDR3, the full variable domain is KAGVTQTPRYLIKTRGQQVTLSCSPISGHRSVSWYQQTPGQGLQFLFEYFSETQRNKGNFPGRFSGRQFSNSRSEMNVSTLELGDSALYLCASSLSGQGHEQYFGPGTRLTVT.

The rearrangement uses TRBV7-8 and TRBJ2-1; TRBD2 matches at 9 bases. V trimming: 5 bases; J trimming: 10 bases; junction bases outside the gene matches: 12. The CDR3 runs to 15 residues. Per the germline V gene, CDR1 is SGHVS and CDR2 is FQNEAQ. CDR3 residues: CASSVPGLARREQFF. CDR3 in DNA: TGTGCCAGCAGCGTACCCGGACTAGCGAGAAGGGAGCAGTTCTTC.

The CDR3 nucleotides are TGTGCCAGCAGTTTACACACGCCCGGGACTAGCGGCCTAGATACGCAGTATTTT. Translating it yields CASSLHTPGTSGLDTQYF. J is TRBJ2-3 and V is TRBV27; TRBD2 matches at 11 bases. This CDR3 region has 18 residues. V trimming: 2 bases; J trimming: 5 bases; junction bases outside the gene matches: 12. Germline V gives CDR1 MNHEY, CDR2 SMNVEV (reference sequence).

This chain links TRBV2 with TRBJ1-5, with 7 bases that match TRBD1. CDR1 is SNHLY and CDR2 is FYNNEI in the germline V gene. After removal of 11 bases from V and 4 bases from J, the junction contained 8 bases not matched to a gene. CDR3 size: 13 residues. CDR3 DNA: TGTGCCTCCAAAGGACAGGCGAATCAGCCCCAGCATTTT. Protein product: CASKGQANQPQHF.

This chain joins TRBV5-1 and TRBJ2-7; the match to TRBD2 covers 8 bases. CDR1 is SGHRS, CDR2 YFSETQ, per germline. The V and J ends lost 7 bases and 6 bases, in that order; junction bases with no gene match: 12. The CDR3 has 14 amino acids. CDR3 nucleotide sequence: TGCGCCAGCGGAACTACCGGGACTAGTAGCGAGCAGTACTTC. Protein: CASGTTGTSSEQYF.

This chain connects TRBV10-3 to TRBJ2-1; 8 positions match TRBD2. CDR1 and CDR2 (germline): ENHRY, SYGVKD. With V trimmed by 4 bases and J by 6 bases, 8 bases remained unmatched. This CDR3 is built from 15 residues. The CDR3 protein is CAISGGAGGGNEQFF. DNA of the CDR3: TGTGCCATCAGTGGTGGGGCGGGAGGAGGCAATGAGCAGTTCTTC.

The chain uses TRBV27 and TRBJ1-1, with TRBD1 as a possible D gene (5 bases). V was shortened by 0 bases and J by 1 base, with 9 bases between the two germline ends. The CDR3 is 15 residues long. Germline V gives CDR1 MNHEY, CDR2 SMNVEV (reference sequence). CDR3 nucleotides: TGTGCCAGCAGTTTATCGGCCACAGGGAACACTGAAGCTTTCTTT. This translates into CASSLSATGNTEAFF.

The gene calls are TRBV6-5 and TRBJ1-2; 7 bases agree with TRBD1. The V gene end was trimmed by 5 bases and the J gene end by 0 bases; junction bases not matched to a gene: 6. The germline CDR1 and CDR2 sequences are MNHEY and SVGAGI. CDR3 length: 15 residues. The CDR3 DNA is TGTGCCAGCAGTCAAAAACAGGGGACTAACTATGGCTACACCTTC. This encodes CASSQKQGTNYGYTF.